This section outlines one T cell receptor beta chain sequence together with its context. The table came from immunoSEQ multiplex PCR; TCRdb's copy has only in-frame clones and leaves some out. The sample lists fewer than 35,000 clones, around 75% seen once, with under 0.85% in the top ten. The data are from a study of memory CD4+ T cells and cytomegalovirus serostatus. Single viable CD3+CD4+CD8-CD45RO+ cells were sorted as the memory CD4+ T cells. V was clipped by 6 bases and J by 0 bases, with 12 bases between them. The CDR3 is 15 amino acids. From germline, CDR1 is SEHNR and CDR2 FQNEAQ (reference sequence).

The sequence came from an adult in good health and CMV-seronegative. Specimen: memory CD4+ T cells from blood. The chain is built from TRBV7-9 and TRBJ2-1; D uncertain. CDR3 loop: CASSRTGVSYNEQFF. CDR3 sequence (DNA): TGTGCCAGCAGTCGTACTGGGGTCTCCTACAATGAGCAGTTCTTC.